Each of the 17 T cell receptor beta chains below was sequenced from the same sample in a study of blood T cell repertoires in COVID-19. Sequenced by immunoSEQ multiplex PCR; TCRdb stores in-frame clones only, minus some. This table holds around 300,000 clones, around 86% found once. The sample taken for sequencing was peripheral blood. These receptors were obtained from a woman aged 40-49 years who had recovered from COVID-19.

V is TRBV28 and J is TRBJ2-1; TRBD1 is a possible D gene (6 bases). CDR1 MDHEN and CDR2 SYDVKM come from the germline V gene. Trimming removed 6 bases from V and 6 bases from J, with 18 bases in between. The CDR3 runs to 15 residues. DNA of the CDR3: TGTGCCAGCAGCTCCCCACAGGGTTTGGGCAATGAGCAGTTCTTC. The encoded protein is CASSSPQGLGNEQFF.

CDR3 loop: CASSVLNPLAGTNTGELFF. In nucleotides, the CDR3 is TGTGCCAGCTCTGTACTCAACCCCTTGGCAGGGACGAACACCGGGGAGCTGTTTTTT. The chain uses TRBV18 and TRBJ2-2; tentative D call: TRBD1 (5 bases). V was trimmed by 6 bases and J by 0 bases, leaving 23 bases between them. CDR1 KGHSH and CDR2 LQKENI come from the germline V gene. This CDR3 has 19 residues. Using reference TRBV18 and TRBJ2-2 for the parts outside the CDR3, the full variable domain is NAGVMQNPRHLVRRRGQEARLRCSPMKGHSHVYWYRQLPEEGLKFMVYLQKENIIDESGMPKERFSAEFPKEGPSILRIQQVVRGDSAAYFCASSVLNPLAGTNTGELFFGEGSRLTVL.

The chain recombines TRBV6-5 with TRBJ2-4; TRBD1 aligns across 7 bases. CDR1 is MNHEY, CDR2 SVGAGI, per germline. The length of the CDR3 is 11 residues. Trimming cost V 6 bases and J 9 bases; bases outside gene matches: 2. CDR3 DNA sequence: TGTGCCAGCAGGTGGGACAGCATTCAGTACTTC. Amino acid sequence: CASRWDSIQYF.

Written as DNA, the CDR3 is TGTGCCACCAGTGATCCCGGGACTAGCGGTACTGAGCAGTTCTTC. Its protein product is CATSDPGTSGTEQFF. The chain carries TRBV24-1 and TRBJ2-1; 11 bases line up with TRBD2. The V segment lost 3 bases and the J segment 9 bases; nucleotides outside the gene matches: 6. The germline CDR1 and CDR2 sequences are KGHDR and SFDVKD. The CDR3 is 15 residues long.

This chain's CDR3 is CASSGGGQPQHF. CDR3 DNA sequence: TGTGCCAGCAGCGGCGGGGGGCAGCCCCAGCATTTT. The chain carries TRBV2 and TRBJ1-5, with D tentatively TRBD1 (5 bases). V lost 6 bases and J lost 7, with 10 bases in between. The V gene's germline CDR1 is SNHLY and CDR2 FYNNEI. The CDR3 extends over 12 amino acids.

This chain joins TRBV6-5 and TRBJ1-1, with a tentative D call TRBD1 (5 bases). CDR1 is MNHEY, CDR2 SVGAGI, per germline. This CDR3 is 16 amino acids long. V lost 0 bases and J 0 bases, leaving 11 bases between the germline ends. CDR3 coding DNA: TGTGCCAGCAGTTACTCGAAGGGGCAGGTGAACACTGAAGCTTTCTTT. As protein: CASSYSKGQVNTEAFF.

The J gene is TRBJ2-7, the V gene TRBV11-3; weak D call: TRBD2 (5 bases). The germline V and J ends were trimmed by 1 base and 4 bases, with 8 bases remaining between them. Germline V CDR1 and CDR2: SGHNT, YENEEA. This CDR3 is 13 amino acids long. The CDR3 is CASSLAEEYEQYF. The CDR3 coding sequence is TGTGCCAGCAGCTTAGCGGAGGAGTACGAGCAGTACTTC.

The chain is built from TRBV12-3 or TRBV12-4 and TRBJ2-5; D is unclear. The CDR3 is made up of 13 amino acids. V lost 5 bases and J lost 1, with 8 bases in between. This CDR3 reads CASSIRTQETQYF. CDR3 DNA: TGTGCCAGCAGTATCAGAACCCAAGAGACCCAGTACTTC.

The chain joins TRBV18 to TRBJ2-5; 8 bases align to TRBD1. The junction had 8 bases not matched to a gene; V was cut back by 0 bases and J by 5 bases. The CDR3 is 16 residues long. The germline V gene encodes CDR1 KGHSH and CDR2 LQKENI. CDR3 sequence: CASSPPDRVGLETQYF. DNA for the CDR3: TGTGCCAGCTCACCACCGGACAGGGTGGGACTCGAGACCCAGTACTTC.

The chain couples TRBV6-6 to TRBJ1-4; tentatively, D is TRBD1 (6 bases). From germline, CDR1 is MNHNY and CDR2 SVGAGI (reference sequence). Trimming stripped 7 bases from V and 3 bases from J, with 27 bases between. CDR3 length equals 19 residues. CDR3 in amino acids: CASIRLAKGGPAANEKLFF. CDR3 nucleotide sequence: TGTGCCAGCATTCGTCTTGCCAAGGGGGGGCCTGCGGCTAATGAAAAACTGTTTTTT.

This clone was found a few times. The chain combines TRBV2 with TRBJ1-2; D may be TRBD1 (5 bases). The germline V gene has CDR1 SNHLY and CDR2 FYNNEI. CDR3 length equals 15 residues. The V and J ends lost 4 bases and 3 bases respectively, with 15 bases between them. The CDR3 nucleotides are TGTGCCAGCAGTGTTCGAAGGGGCATGGACTATGGCTACACCTTC. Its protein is CASSVRRGMDYGYTF.

CDR3 sequence reads: CAWSALTGGNSPLHF. The DNA for the CDR3 is TGTGCCTGGAGTGCCCTGACAGGGGGCAATTCACCCCTCCACTTT. The genes are TRBV30 and TRBJ1-6, with TRBD1 matching over 10 bases. V shed 1 base and J 7 bases; nucleotides not matched to a gene: 4. The CDR3 totals 15 residues. The germline CDR1 and CDR2 sequences are GTSNPN and SVGIG (reference sequence).

The CDR3 spells CASVAGGGEQYF. In nucleotides, the CDR3 is TGTGCCAGCGTAGCGGGAGGAGGTGAGCAGTACTTC. The J gene is TRBJ2-7, the V gene TRBV2; 10 positions match TRBD2. This CDR3 region has 12 residues. V shed 8 bases and J 7 bases; nucleotides not matched to a gene: 5. Germline values: CDR1 SNHLY, CDR2 FYNNEI.

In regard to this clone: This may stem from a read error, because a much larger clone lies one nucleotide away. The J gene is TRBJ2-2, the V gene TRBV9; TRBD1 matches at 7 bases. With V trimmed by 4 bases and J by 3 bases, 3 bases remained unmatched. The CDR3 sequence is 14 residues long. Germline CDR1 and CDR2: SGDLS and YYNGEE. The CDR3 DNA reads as TGTGCCAGCAGCCCGGGACAGTACACCGGGGAGCTGTTTTTT. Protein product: CASSPGQYTGELFF.

The CDR3 protein is CSASSRDLSQYF. In nucleotides, the CDR3 is TGCAGTGCCAGTTCTCGGGATCTTTCACAGTATTTT. This chain joins TRBV20-1 and TRBJ2-3; a weak D match, TRBD2 (5 bases). Between the trimmed V and J ends, which lost 6 bases and 12 bases, there was a span of 19 bases. Germline assignment: CDR1 DFQATT and CDR2 SNEGSKA (reference sequence). CDR3 length: 12 residues.

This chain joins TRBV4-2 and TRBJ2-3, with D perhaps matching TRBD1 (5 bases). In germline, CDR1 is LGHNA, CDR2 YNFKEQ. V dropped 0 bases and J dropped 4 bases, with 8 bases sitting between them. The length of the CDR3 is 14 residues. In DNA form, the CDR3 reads TGTGCCAGCAGCCAAGATCTAGGGGCAGATACGCAGTATTTT. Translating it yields CASSQDLGADTQYF.

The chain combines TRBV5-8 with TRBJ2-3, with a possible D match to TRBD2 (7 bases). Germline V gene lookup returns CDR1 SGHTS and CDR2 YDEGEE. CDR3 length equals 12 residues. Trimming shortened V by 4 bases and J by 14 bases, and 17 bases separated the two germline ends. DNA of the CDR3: TGTGCCAGCAGCCGGGACACTAGCGTTCCGTATTTT. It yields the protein CASSRDTSVPYF.